The clone carrying this T cell receptor beta chain was seen a few times. Other nucleotide sequences in the sample specify the same CDR3. The data are from a study of blood T cell repertoires in COVID-19. The V end lost 5 bases, the J end lost 0 bases, and 7 bases lay between the germline ends. CDR1 is SGHVS and CDR2 is FNYEAQ in the germline V gene. CDR3 size: 13 residues. Measured with immunoSEQ multiplex PCR; TCRdb has only the in-frame clones, and not every one. The sample consists of 60,000 or so clones, about 83% of them appearing once. The TCR was taken from a woman older than 75 with acute or convalescent COVID-19. The source material was peripheral blood. The chain employs TRBV7-6 and TRBJ1-2; unclear D gene. The CDR3 DNA reads as TGTGCCAGCAGCCCAGACTCTAACTATGGCTACACCTTC. Translation: CASSPDSNYGYTF.